Below are 32 T cell receptor beta chains sequenced from a single sample in a study of cytomegalovirus exposure and HLA in healthy donors. Measured with immunoSEQ multiplex PCR; TCRdb has only the in-frame clones, and not every one. The sample includes over 200,000 clones, 90% seen only once; the top ten take around 3.3%. Input material: PBMCs. The receptors stem from a woman in her thirties in good health and CMV-seronegative.

The rearrangement joins TRBV28 to TRBJ2-1; D gene ambiguous. Germline values: CDR1 MDHEN, CDR2 SYDVKM. The germline V and J ends were trimmed by 3 bases and 9 bases, with 6 bases remaining between them. The CDR3 spans 11 residues. The DNA of the CDR3 is TGTGCCAGCAGTTTGATAGCTGAGCAGTTCTTC. Translated: CASSLIAEQFF.

In its sample, this clone was seen a few times. The chain is built from TRBV6-5 and TRBJ2-2, with 11 bases identical to TRBD1. The V segment lost 6 bases and the J segment 4 bases; nucleotides outside the gene matches: 1. Germline V lookup: CDR1 MNHEY, CDR2 SVGAGI. The CDR3 spans 14 residues. CDR3: CASRGQGVTGELFF. Written as DNA, the CDR3 is TGTGCCAGCAGGGGACAGGGGGTCACCGGGGAGCTGTTTTTT.

The gene calls are TRBV6-1 and TRBJ2-7; D unclear. CDR3 length: 12 amino acids. The germline V and J ends were trimmed by 2 bases and 4 bases, with 6 bases remaining between them. Germline lookup yields CDR1 MNHNS and CDR2 SASEGT. Here the CDR3 DNA reads TGTGCCAGCAGTGAAAGGCAGTACGAGCAGTACTTC. It codes for CASSERQYEQYF.

The V and J genes are TRBV28 and TRBJ1-2, with D perhaps matching TRBD1 (6 bases). Germline lookup yields CDR1 MDHEN and CDR2 SYDVKM. This CDR3 is 12 amino acids long. V was pared by 6 bases and J by 5 bases, with 10 bases between. The CDR3 coding sequence is TGTGCCAGCAGACAGGGTGGGTATGGCTACACCTTC. It codes for CASRQGGYGYTF.

The J gene is TRBJ2-1, the V gene TRBV2; 13 positions match TRBD2. V lost 0 bases to trimming and J lost 7 bases; unmatched junction nucleotides: 6. Germline-derived CDR1 and CDR2 are SNHLY and FYNNEI. CDR3 size: 17 residues. CDR3 DNA: TGTGCCAGCAGTGAAGCAGGACTAGCGGGAGTAAGTAATGAGCAGTTCTTC. Translated, it gives CASSEAGLAGVSNEQFF.

DNA of the CDR3: TGTGCCAGCAGCTTTACCAGGGTGAGAAATGAGCAGTTCTTC. This encodes CASSFTRVRNEQFF. This sequence joins TRBV7-2 and TRBJ2-1; a weak D match, TRBD1 (5 bases). V lost 3 bases and J lost 7, with 13 bases in between. The CDR3 covers 14 residues. Germline V gives CDR1 SGHTA, CDR2 FQGNSA.

V and J are TRBV4-3 and TRBJ1-5, with TRBD1 identical over 8 bases. After removal of 2 bases from V and 5 bases from J, the junction contained 8 bases not matched to a gene. The length of the CDR3 is 16 residues. CDR1 is LGHNA and CDR2 is YSLEER in the germline V gene. The CDR3 DNA reads as TGCGCCAGCAGCCAAACACGGACAGGGCGGGATCAGCCCCAGCATTTT. Amino acid sequence: CASSQTRTGRDQPQHF.

The chain joins TRBV7-2 to TRBJ2-6, with 9 nucleotides matching TRBD1. CDR3 length equals 16 residues. V lost 4 bases, J lost 4 bases, and 5 bases stayed unmatched. Germline CDR1 is SGHTA and CDR2 is FQGNSA. The CDR3 region is CASSSQGARGANVLTF. CDR3 DNA: TGTGCCAGCAGCTCACAGGGGGCGCGAGGGGCCAACGTCCTGACTTTC.

The rearrangement links TRBV13 to TRBJ1-1; 8 positions match TRBD1. CDR1 and CDR2 (germline): PRHDT, FYEKMQ (reference sequence). V gave up 5 bases and J gave up 6 bases; unmatched junction bases: 8. The length of the CDR3 is 14 residues. Here the CDR3 reads CASSPRTGISEAFF. In DNA, the CDR3 is TGTGCCAGCAGCCCACGGACAGGGATCTCTGAAGCTTTCTTT.

The rearrangement joins TRBV30 to TRBJ2-7; D is possibly TRBD1 (6 bases). CDR1 GTSNPN and CDR2 SVGIG come from the germline V gene (reference sequence). The CDR3 runs 13 residues. Trimming cost V 2 bases and J 2 bases, with 10 bases left between them. The CDR3 bases are TGTGCCTGGAGTACGGGGACACCCTACGAGCAGTACTTC. Encoded protein: CAWSTGTPYEQYF.

This chain joins TRBV9 and TRBJ2-7, with a tentative D call TRBD2 (5 bases). CDR1 and CDR2 from the germline V gene are SGDLS and YYNGEE. This CDR3 contains 13 residues. Trimming pared 0 bases from V and 2 bases from J, leaving 6 bases between. The CDR3: CASSVGLTYEQYF. The CDR3 DNA reads TGTGCCAGCAGCGTAGGACTAACCTACGAGCAGTACTTC. Looking up the rest from reference TRBV9 and TRBJ2-7 gives the full variable domain: DSGVTQTPKHLITATGQRVTLRCSPRSGDLSVYWYQQSLDQGLQFLIQYYNGEERAKGNILERFSAQQFPDLHSELNLSSLELGDSALYFCASSVGLTYEQYFGPGTRLTVT.

The chain combines TRBV6-1 with TRBJ2-7; no clear D gene. This CDR3 is 12 amino acids long. The germline gives CDR1 MNHNS, CDR2 SASEGT. Trimming left V 1 base short and J 5 bases short, with 6 bases between. CDR3 sequence: CASSEEIHEQYF. CDR3 nucleotides: TGTGCCAGCAGTGAAGAGATTCACGAGCAGTACTTC.

V usage is TRBV7-9 and J usage is TRBJ2-3; 7 bases are shared with TRBD2. Germline lookup yields CDR1 SEHNR and CDR2 FQNEAQ (reference sequence). The junction had 4 bases not matched to a gene; V was cut back by 6 bases and J by 1 base. The CDR3 runs 14 residues. The CDR3 loop is CASRLASGTDTQYF. The CDR3 nucleotides are TGTGCCAGCAGACTAGCGTCGGGCACAGATACGCAGTATTTT.

The chain combines TRBV27 with TRBJ2-3; TRBD2 is a possible D gene (5 bases). CDR1 and CDR2 from the germline V gene are MNHEY and SMNVEV (reference sequence). This CDR3 region has 16 residues. Trimming stripped 2 bases from V and 1 base from J, with 13 bases between. In DNA, the CDR3 is TGTGCCAGCAGTTTACTATCGGTGAGGGGCACAGATACGCAGTATTTT. Residues: CASSLLSVRGTDTQYF.

The CDR3 sequence is CASSQDPGKQGETQYF. For the CDR3, the DNA is TGCGCCAGCAGCCAAGATCCAGGGAAGCAAGGGGAGACCCAGTACTTC. The V and J genes are TRBV4-3 and TRBJ2-5; TRBD1 is a possible D gene (5 bases). This CDR3 is built from 16 residues. Germline assignment: CDR1 LGHNA and CDR2 YSLEER. V lost 0 bases and J 5 bases, leaving 16 bases between the germline ends.

The chain carries TRBV30 and TRBJ2-3, with 10 nucleotides matching TRBD2. The length of the CDR3 is 17 residues. Germline V gene data show CDR1 as GTSNPN and CDR2 as SVGIG (reference sequence). V trimming: 0 bases; J trimming: 1 base; junction bases outside the gene matches: 7. Here the CDR3 DNA reads TGTGCCTGGAGTGTACTCAGCGGGAGGGCCGGCACAGATACGCAGTATTTT. Translated, it gives CAWSVLSGRAGTDTQYF.

DNA of the CDR3: TGTGCCAGCAGTTCCCCCCTGGACCCTAATGAAAAACTGTTTTTT. Protein product: CASSSPLDPNEKLFF. V and J are TRBV28 and TRBJ1-4; D gene ambiguous. The germline V gene encodes CDR1 MDHEN and CDR2 SYDVKM. V was clipped by 4 bases and J by 3 bases, with 12 bases between them. The length of the CDR3 is 15 residues.

The V call is TRBV7-6, the J call TRBJ1-2; 8 nucleotides agree with TRBD1. The J segment lost 4 bases and the V segment lost 1 base, leaving 5 bases of the junction unmatched. The germline gives CDR1 SGHVS, CDR2 FNYEAQ. The CDR3 spans 15 residues. The DNA for the CDR3 is TGTGCCAGCAGCTTAGGACAGGGGAGTAGCTATGGCTACACCTTC. As protein: CASSLGQGSSYGYTF.

The CDR3 sequence: CASSPLGRGNEKLFF. CDR3 nucleotide sequence: TGTGCCAGCAGTCCGCTTGGCAGGGGGAATGAAAAACTGTTTTTT. This chain connects TRBV28 to TRBJ1-4; 7 bases agree with TRBD1. CDR1 is MDHEN and CDR2 is SYDVKM in the germline V gene. The ends lost 5 bases at V and 5 bases at J; junction bases unmatched: 8. This CDR3 region has 15 residues. Complete variable domain (other parts from reference TRBV28 and TRBJ1-4): DVKVTQSSRYLVKRTGEKVFLECVQDMDHENMFWYRQDPGLGLRLIYFSYDVKMKEKGDIPEGYSVSREKKERFSLILESASTNQTSMYLCASSPLGRGNEKLFFGSGTQLSVL.

This chain uses TRBV10-3 with TRBJ2-7; 8 bases are shared with TRBD2. The V and J ends lost 5 bases and 2 bases, in that order; junction bases with no gene match: 2. The CDR3 totals 13 residues. Germline V gives CDR1 ENHRY, CDR2 SYGVKD. The CDR3 DNA sequence: TGTGCCATCAGTCGGCGGGAGGCCTACGAGCAGTACTTC. This codes for CAISRREAYEQYF.

V gene TRBV30 combines with J gene TRBJ1-5, with unresolved D. The V gene's germline CDR1 is GTSNPN and CDR2 SVGIG (reference sequence). The V gene lost 0 bases and the J gene lost 0 bases, with 6 bases spanning the gap. The CDR3 loop spans 14 amino acids. The CDR3 is CAWSVVNSNQPQHF. As DNA, the CDR3 is TGTGCCTGGAGTGTAGTCAATAGCAATCAGCCCCAGCATTTT. Combining the CDR3 with reference TRBV30 and TRBJ1-5 gives the whole variable domain SQTIHQWPATLVQPVGSPLSLECTVEGTSNPNLYWYRQAAGRGLQLLFYSVGIGQISSEVPQNLSASRPQDRQFILSSKKLLLSDSGFYLCAWSVVNSNQPQHFGDGTRLSIL.

The count of this clone is one. This sequence joins TRBV28 and TRBJ2-1; 10 bases align to TRBD2. The CDR3 consists of 17 residues. Per germline, CDR1 MDHEN and CDR2 SYDVKM. V dropped 5 bases and J dropped 0; count of bases not matched to a gene: 7. CDR3 coding DNA: TGTGCCAGCAGTCCTCCGCTAGCGGGAGTCTCCTACAATGAGCAGTTCTTC. This gives the protein CASSPPLAGVSYNEQFF.

V and J are TRBV5-6 and TRBJ2-7, with 10 bases lining up with TRBD1. Trimming took 2 bases from V and 3 from J; bases not matched to a gene: 8. CDR1 and CDR2 (germline): SGHDT, YYEEEE. The CDR3 totals 16 residues. CDR3 coding DNA: TGTGCCAGCAGCTTACTGACAGGGGGCTCGTTCTACGAGCAGTACTTC. Protein sequence: CASSLLTGGSFYEQYF.

The chain uses TRBV6-5 and TRBJ2-3; D is undetermined. The CDR3 spans 14 residues. Germline V gene lookup returns CDR1 MNHEY and CDR2 SVGAGI. V lost 6 bases, J lost 2 bases, and 12 bases lay in between. CDR3 region: CASRASLATDTQYF. The CDR3 bases are TGTGCCAGCAGAGCCAGTTTGGCCACAGATACGCAGTATTTT.

The chain couples TRBV19 to TRBJ1-2; 7 nucleotides align to TRBD1. The CDR3 length is 14 residues. V was pared by 7 bases and J by 6 bases, with 11 bases of the junction left unmatched. Germline lookup yields CDR1 LNHDA and CDR2 SQIVND (reference sequence). The CDR3 here is CASIGQDRPNGYTF. The DNA of the CDR3 is TGTGCCAGTATTGGCCAGGACAGGCCCAATGGCTACACCTTC.

V usage is TRBV6-5 and J usage is TRBJ2-7; 8 positions agree with TRBD1. This CDR3 has 15 amino acids. The germline V gene has CDR1 MNHEY and CDR2 SVGAGI. The V gene end was trimmed by 0 bases and the J gene end by 5 bases; junction bases not matched to a gene: 6. CDR3: CASSYSIRGQDEQYF. CDR3 coding DNA: TGTGCCAGCAGTTACTCGATCAGGGGGCAAGACGAGCAGTACTTC.

This chain joins TRBV19 and TRBJ1-1; D ambiguous. Per the germline V gene, CDR1 is LNHDA and CDR2 is SQIVND (reference sequence). The CDR3 is 12 amino acids. V gave up 6 bases and J gave up 7 bases, with 12 bases separating them. The CDR3 nucleotides are TGTGCCAGTAGCTTTATTAAGGATGAAGCTTTCTTT. This sequence encodes CASSFIKDEAFF.

As regards this clone: Other DNA sequences in this specimen translate into the identical CDR3. This chain connects TRBV5-1 to TRBJ2-3; no clear D. The CDR3 length is 12 residues. The V and J ends lost 2 bases and 2 bases respectively, with 3 bases between them. Per germline, CDR1 SGHRS and CDR2 YFSETQ. The CDR3 spells CASSLYTDTQYF. CDR3 coding DNA: TGCGCCAGCAGCTTATACACAGATACGCAGTATTTT.

CDR3 sequence reads: CASSLLAGGTEAFF. CDR3 sequence (DNA): TGTGCCAGCAGTTTATTAGCGGGGGGCACTGAAGCTTTCTTT. The chain has TRBV27 and TRBJ1-1; tentatively, D is TRBD1 (5 bases). V was pared by 1 base and J by 4 bases, with 10 bases between. The CDR3 has 14 residues. CDR1 and CDR2 from the germline V gene are MNHEY and SMNVEV (reference sequence).

This clone showed up just a few times. This chain joins TRBV9 and TRBJ2-1; D may be TRBD2 (6 bases). The V and J ends lost 0 bases and 7 bases respectively, with 17 bases between them. In germline, CDR1 is SGDLS, CDR2 YYNGEE. CDR3 length: 16 amino acids. The CDR3 DNA is TGTGCCAGCAGCGTAGTTGGCGGGAATTGGGGGAATGAGCAGTTCTTC. Its protein product is CASSVVGGNWGNEQFF.

The V and J genes are TRBV28 and TRBJ1-5; D may be TRBD1 (6 bases). There are 15 residues in the CDR3. Trimming left V 2 bases short and J 3 bases short, with 11 bases between. CDR1 MDHEN and CDR2 SYDVKM come from the germline V gene. CDR3 sequence: CASSLPRGTNQPQHF. DNA of the CDR3: TGTGCCAGCAGTTTACCCAGGGGAACCAATCAGCCCCAGCATTTT. Complete variable domain (other parts from reference TRBV28 and TRBJ1-5): DVKVTQSSRYLVKRTGEKVFLECVQDMDHENMFWYRQDPGLGLRLIYFSYDVKMKEKGDIPEGYSVSREKKERFSLILESASTNQTSMYLCASSLPRGTNQPQHFGDGTRLSIL.

V usage is TRBV4-3 and J usage is TRBJ1-4, with D hard to call. V lost 1 base and J 6 bases, leaving 6 bases between the germline ends. This CDR3 region has 13 residues. The germline V gene has CDR1 LGHNA and CDR2 YSLEER. The CDR3 is CASSQGLDEKLFF. Here the CDR3 DNA reads TGCGCCAGCAGCCAAGGGTTAGATGAAAAACTGTTTTTT.